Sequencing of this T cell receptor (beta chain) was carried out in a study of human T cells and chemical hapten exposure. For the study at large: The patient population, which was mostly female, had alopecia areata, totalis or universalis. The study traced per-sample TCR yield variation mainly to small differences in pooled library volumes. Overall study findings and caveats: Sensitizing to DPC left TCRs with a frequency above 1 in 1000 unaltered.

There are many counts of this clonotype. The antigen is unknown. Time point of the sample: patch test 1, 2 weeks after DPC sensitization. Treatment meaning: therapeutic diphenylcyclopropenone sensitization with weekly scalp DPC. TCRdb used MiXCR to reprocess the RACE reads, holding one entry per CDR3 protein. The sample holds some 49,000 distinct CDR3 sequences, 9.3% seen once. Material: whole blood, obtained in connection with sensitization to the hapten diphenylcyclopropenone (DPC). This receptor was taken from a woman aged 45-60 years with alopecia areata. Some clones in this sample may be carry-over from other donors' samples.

The CDR3 coding sequence is TGTGCCAGCAGTTTCGCCCTCCTAGGCTACACCTTC. Protein product: CASSFALLGYTF. The rearrangement links TRBV28 to TRBJ1-2; no definite D call. V lost 3 bases to trimming and J lost 8 bases, with 10 bases between them. Germline CDR1 reads MDHEN; CDR2 reads SYDVKM. This CDR3 is 12 amino acids long.